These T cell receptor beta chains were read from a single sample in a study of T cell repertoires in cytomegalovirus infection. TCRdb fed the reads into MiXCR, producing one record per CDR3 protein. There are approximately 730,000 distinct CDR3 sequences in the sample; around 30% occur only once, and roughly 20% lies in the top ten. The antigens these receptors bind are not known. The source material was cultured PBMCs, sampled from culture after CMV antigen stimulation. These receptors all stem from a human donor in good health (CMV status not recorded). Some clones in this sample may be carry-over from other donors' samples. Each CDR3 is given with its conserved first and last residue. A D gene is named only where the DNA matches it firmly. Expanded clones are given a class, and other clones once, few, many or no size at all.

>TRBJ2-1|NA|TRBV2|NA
CASSAGRNYNEQFF
TGTGCCAGCAGTGCGGGGCGAAACTACAATGAGCAGTTCTTC
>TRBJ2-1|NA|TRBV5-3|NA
CASSWGGAYSYNEQFF
TGTGCCAGCAGCTGGGGGGGGGCATACTCCTACAATGAGCAGTTCTTC
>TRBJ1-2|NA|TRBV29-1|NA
CSVLPEGTNGYTF
TGCAGCGTTCTCCCCGAGGGAACAAATGGCTACACCTTC
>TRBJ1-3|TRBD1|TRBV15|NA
CATSLRDRKNSGNTIYF
TGTGCCACCAGCCTACGGGACAGGAAGAACTCTGGAAACACCATATATTTT
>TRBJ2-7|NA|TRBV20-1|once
CSARTGDGNYEQYF
TGCAGTGCTAGGACCGGGGACGGGAACTACGAGCAGTACTTC
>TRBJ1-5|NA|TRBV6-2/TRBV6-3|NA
CASSWHGGQPQHF
TGTGCCAGCAGCTGGCATGGGGGACAGCCCCAGCATTTT
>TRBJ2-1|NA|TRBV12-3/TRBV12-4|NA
CASSQLIQGVGDEQFF
TGTGCCAGCAGCCAACTCATACAGGGTGTTGGCGATGAGCAGTTCTTC
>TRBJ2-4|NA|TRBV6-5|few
CASSYTRLAKNIQYF
TGTGCCAGCAGTTACACCCGGTTAGCCAAAAACATTCAGTACTTC
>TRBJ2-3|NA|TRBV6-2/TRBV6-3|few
CASSYFTRTDTQYF
TGTGCCAGCAGTTACTTTACAAGGACCGATACGCAGTATTTT
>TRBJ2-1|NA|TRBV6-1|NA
CASGADHHNNEQFF
TGTGCCAGCGGAGCTGACCATCACAACAATGAGCAGTTCTTC
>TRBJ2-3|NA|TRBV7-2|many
CASSAQPDTQYF
TGTGCCAGCAGCGCTCAGCCAGATACGCAGTATTTT
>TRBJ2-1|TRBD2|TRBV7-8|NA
CASIPSRSSGSTGNEQFF
TGTGCCAGCATCCCTTCAAGAAGTAGCGGGAGTACGGGGAATGAGCAGTTCTTC
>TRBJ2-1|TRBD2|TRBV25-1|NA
CASGLAGVGNEQFF
TGTGCCAGCGGACTAGCGGGAGTGGGGAATGAGCAGTTCTTC
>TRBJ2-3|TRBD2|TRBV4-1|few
CASSQDPPAGGLDDTQYF
TGCGCCAGCAGCCAAGATCCCCCAGCGGGGGGCCTGGATGATACGCAGTATTTT
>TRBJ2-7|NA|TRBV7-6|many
CASSRTGYTSSYEQYF
TGTGCCAGCAGCCGGACGGGCTACACAAGCTCCTACGAGCAGTACTTC
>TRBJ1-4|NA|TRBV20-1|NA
CSASRGGTNEKLFF
TGCAGTGCTAGTCGCGGGGGCACTAATGAAAAACTGTTTTTT
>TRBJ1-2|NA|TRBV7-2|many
CASSLTGLGRNYGYTF
TGTGCCAGCAGTTTAACCGGTCTGGGACGGAACTATGGCTACACCTTC
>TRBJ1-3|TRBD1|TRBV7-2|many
CASSSRTGTGNTIYF
TGTGCCAGCAGTTCTCGGACAGGGACTGGAAACACCATATATTTT
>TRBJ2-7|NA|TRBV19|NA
CASSVVGGEQYF
TGTGCCAGTAGTGTCGTGGGAGGCGAGCAGTACTTC
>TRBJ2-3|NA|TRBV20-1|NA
CSASNRGWADTQYF
TGCAGTGCTAGCAACAGAGGGTGGGCAGATACGCAGTATTTT
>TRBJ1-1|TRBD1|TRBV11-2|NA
CASSLTTGGREAFF
TGTGCCAGCAGCTTAACTACAGGGGGTAGGGAAGCTTTCTTT
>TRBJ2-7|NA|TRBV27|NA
CASGRGQTYEQYF
TGTGCCAGCGGGCGGGGGCAGACCTACGAGCAGTACTTC
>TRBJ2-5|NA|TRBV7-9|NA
CASSLLSLETQYF
TGTGCCAGCAGCTTACTCAGCCTGGAGACCCAGTACTTC
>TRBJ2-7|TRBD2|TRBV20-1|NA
CSARWRESPEQYF
TGCAGTGCCCGGTGGCGGGAGTCACCCGAGCAGTACTTC
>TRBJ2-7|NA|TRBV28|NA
CASSFSTAEQYF
TGTGCCAGCAGTTTTAGTACGGCGGAGCAGTACTTC
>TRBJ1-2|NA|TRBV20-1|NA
CSARDGVYGYTF
TGCAGTGCTAGAGATGGGGTCTATGGCTACACCTTC
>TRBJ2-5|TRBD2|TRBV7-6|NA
CASSLRGLARETQYF
TGTGCCAGCAGCTTAAGGGGACTAGCGAGAGAGACCCAGTACTTC
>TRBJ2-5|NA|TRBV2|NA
CASTQEGTYQETQYF
TGTGCCAGCACCCAAGAGGGGACGTACCAAGAGACCCAGTACTTC
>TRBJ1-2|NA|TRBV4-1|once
CASSQEVTSLGYGYTF
TGCGCCAGCAGCCAAGAGGTAACGAGCCTTGGCTATGGCTACACCTTC
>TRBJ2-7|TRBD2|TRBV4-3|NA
CASSQREGGSYEQYF
TGCGCCAGCAGCCAAAGGGAGGGTGGGTCCTACGAGCAGTACTTC
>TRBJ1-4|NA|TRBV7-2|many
CASSSGVNEKLFF
TGTGCCAGCAGCTCGGGAGTTAATGAAAAACTGTTTTTT
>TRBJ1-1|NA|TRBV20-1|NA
CSARISGPKGINTEAFF
TGCAGTGCTAGAATCAGTGGACCCAAAGGGATAAACACTGAAGCTTTCTTT
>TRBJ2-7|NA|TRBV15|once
CATSSGVGRTSSYEQYF
TGTGCCACCAGCAGCGGGGTGGGACGGACGAGCTCCTACGAGCAGTACTTC
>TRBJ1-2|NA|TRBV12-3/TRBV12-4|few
CASSSEDHGYTF
TGTGCCAGCAGTTCGGAGGACCATGGCTACACCTTC
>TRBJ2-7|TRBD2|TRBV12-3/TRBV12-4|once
CASSLGTSMYEQYF
TGTGCCAGCAGTCTAGGGACTAGCATGTACGAGCAGTACTTC
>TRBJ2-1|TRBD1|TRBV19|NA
CASSAGGQVYNEQFF
TGTGCCAGTAGCGCCGGTGGACAGGTGTACAATGAGCAGTTCTTC
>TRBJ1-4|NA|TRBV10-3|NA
CAIRGEGSYEKLFF
TGTGCCATCAGGGGTGAAGGGTCATACGAAAAACTGTTTTTT
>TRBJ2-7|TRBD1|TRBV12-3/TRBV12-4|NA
CASRDRGRYEQYF
TGTGCCAGCAGGGACAGGGGGCGGTACGAGCAGTACTTC